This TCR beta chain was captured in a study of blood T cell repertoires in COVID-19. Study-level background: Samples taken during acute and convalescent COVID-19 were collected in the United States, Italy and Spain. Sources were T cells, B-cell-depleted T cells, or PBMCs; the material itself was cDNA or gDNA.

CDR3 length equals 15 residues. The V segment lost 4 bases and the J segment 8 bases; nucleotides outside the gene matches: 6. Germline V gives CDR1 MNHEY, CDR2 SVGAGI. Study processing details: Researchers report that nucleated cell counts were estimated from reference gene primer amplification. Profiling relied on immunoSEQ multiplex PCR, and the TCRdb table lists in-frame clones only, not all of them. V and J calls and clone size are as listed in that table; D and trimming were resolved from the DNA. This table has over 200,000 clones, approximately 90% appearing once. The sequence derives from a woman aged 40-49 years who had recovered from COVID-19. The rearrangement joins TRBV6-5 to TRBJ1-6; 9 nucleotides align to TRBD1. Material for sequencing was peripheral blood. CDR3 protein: CASSFSGTGYSPLHF. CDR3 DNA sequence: TGTGCCAGCAGTTTCTCCGGGACAGGGTATTCACCCCTCCACTTT.